The 17 T cell receptor beta chains given below trace back to one sample, sequenced in a study of blood T cell repertoires in COVID-19 (dated by TCRdb to 2020 to 2021). The library came from the immunoSEQ multiplex PCR assay. The table comes from immuneACCESS by way of TCRdb, which keeps in-frame sequences with V and J called. Part of the clones is missing from these tables; in studies checked, under half for an unresolved V gene and the rest for unknown reasons. For this sample there are approximately 260,000 clones; 70% to 90% appear just once. Roughly 3.3% of the sample goes to the ten largest clones. The sample was PBMCs or T cells enriched from blood (not recorded which). The source of these receptors is a woman aged 40 to 50 with acute COVID-19.

The CDR3 bases are TGTGCCTGGACCGACCCGGGACAGGGTCCTGAGCAGTTCTTC. It specifies CAWTDPGQGPEQFF. The V gene is TRBV30, the J gene TRBJ2-1; 9 positions match TRBD1. V shed 4 bases, J shed 9 bases, and the junction held 10 bases outside the gene matches. The CDR3 covers 14 residues. Germline values: CDR1 GTSNPN, CDR2 SVGIG (reference sequence).

The V call is TRBV27, the J call TRBJ2-7; the match to TRBD2 covers 7 bases. Germline loops: CDR1 MNHEY, CDR2 SMNVEV (reference sequence). The CDR3 spans 15 residues. The V and J ends lost 6 bases and 5 bases, in that order; junction bases with no gene match: 13. Written as DNA, the CDR3 is TGTGCCAGCAGAATCTCTAGCGGAAACCCCCACGAGCAGTACTTC. As protein: CASRISSGNPHEQYF.

The chain is built from TRBV19 and TRBJ1-5; TRBD1 agrees at 7 bases. Trimming removed 3 bases from V and 2 bases from J; junction bases left unmatched: 7. The germline gives CDR1 LNHDA, CDR2 SQIVND (reference sequence). This CDR3 is built from 16 residues. CDR3 DNA sequence: TGTGCCAGTAGTATTTTATCCGGGACAGGCAATCAGCCCCAGCATTTT. Translated: CASSILSGTGNQPQHF. Full variable domain (remainder filled in from reference TRBV19 and TRBJ1-5): DGGITQSPKYLFRKEGQNVTLSCEQNLNHDAMYWYRQDPGQGLRLIYYSQIVNDFQKGDIAEGYSVSREKKESFPLTVTSAQKNPTAFYLCASSILSGTGNQPQHFGDGTRLSIL.

The chain couples TRBV29-1 to TRBJ2-7; D gene uncertain. This CDR3 is 13 amino acids long. V lost 1 base to trimming and J lost 0 bases, with 7 bases between them. CDR1 is SQVTM and CDR2 is ANQGSEA in the germline V gene. The DNA of the CDR3 is TGCAGCGTTGAAGGTCCAGGCTCCTACGAGCAGTACTTC. Its protein product is CSVEGPGSYEQYF.

This chain uses TRBV19 with TRBJ2-1, with D tentatively TRBD1 (5 bases). V lost 4 bases and J 10 bases, leaving 14 bases between the germline ends. CDR1 and CDR2 from the germline V gene are LNHDA and SQIVND (reference sequence). There are 13 residues in the CDR3. CDR3 sequence (DNA): TGTGCCAGTAGTACCCTCCAGCAGGGAGAGCAGTTCTTC. The encoded protein is CASSTLQQGEQFF.

The chain links TRBV5-1 to TRBJ2-1; 8 nucleotides agree with TRBD2. The junction had 4 bases not matched to a gene; V was cut back by 6 bases and J by 2 bases. CDR3 size: 14 residues. The germline V gene encodes CDR1 SGHRS and CDR2 YFSETQ. The chain's CDR3 is CASTSTSAYNEQFF. The CDR3 coding sequence is TGCGCCAGCACGTCGACTAGCGCCTACAATGAGCAGTTCTTC.

This chain joins TRBV13 and TRBJ2-6, with a possible D match to TRBD1 (5 bases). Trimming cost V 6 bases and J 1 base, with 10 bases left between them. The CDR3 is 15 amino acids. Germline V gives CDR1 PRHDT, CDR2 FYEKMQ (reference sequence). The DNA of the CDR3 is TGTGCCAGCAGGACGGCAGGGTCTGGGGCCAACGTCCTGACTTTC. Translating gives CASRTAGSGANVLTF.

Concerning this clone: Within the sample, other DNA sequences also encode this same CDR3. The chain couples TRBV6-5 to TRBJ2-7; the D gene is possibly TRBD2 (6 bases). The CDR3 is 14 residues long. V lost 3 bases to trimming and J lost 0 bases, with 9 bases between them. Germline V gives CDR1 MNHEY, CDR2 SVGAGI. CDR3 nucleotides: TGTGCCAGCAGTTATAGCGGAACCTCCTACGAGCAGTACTTC. It specifies CASSYSGTSYEQYF.

This rearrangement joins TRBV6-5 to TRBJ2-1, with a weak D call TRBD2 (5 bases). This CDR3 spans 15 amino acids. Germline values: CDR1 MNHEY, CDR2 SVGAGI. Trimming pared 10 bases from V and 2 bases from J, leaving 18 bases between. The CDR3 region has the DNA TGTGCCACAGGCCTTAGAGGGAAACCCTACAATGAGCAGTTCTTC. It translates to CATGLRGKPYNEQFF.

Remarks on this clone: This sample includes further DNA sequences coding for the same CDR3. The V gene is TRBV3-1 (or the pseudogene TRBV3-2), the J gene TRBJ1-5; no clear D. The CDR3 loop spans 13 amino acids. Per the germline V gene, CDR1 is LGHDT and CDR2 is YNNKEL (reference sequence). V was cut by 0 bases and J by 5 bases, with 5 bases left in between. The CDR3 sequence is CASSQDRDQPQHF. Here the CDR3 DNA reads TGTGCCAGCAGCCAAGACCGAGATCAGCCCCAGCATTTT.

The rearrangement joins TRBV3-1 (or the pseudogene TRBV3-2) to TRBJ2-1; the match to TRBD1 covers 8 bases. V was pared by 5 bases and J by 7 bases, with 10 bases of the junction left unmatched. Germline values: CDR1 LGHDT, CDR2 YNNKEL (reference sequence). CDR3 length: 15 amino acids. CDR3 residues: CASSYDRGIFNEQFF. DNA of the CDR3: TGTGCCAGCAGCTATGACAGGGGAATTTTTAATGAGCAGTTCTTC.

V and J are TRBV21-1 and TRBJ1-1; the listed D gene, TRBD1, was not tested against the DNA. TRBV21-1 is a pseudogene locus. The CDR3 contains 14 residues. CDR3 region: CASSKGTANTEAFF. The CDR3 nucleotides read TGTGCCAGCAGCAAGGGGACAGCGAACACTGAAGCTTTCTTT.

The rearrangement links TRBV28 to TRBJ1-1; maybe TRBD1 (6 bases). This CDR3 comprises 11 residues. V lost 5 bases and J lost 7, with 8 bases in between. Germline CDR1 is MDHEN and CDR2 is SYDVKM. CDR3 DNA: TGTGCCAGCAGTCGGACAGATGAAGCTTTCTTT. This gives the protein CASSRTDEAFF.

This chain links TRBV7-9 with TRBJ1-1; D call uncertain. CDR3 length: 16 residues. V lost 4 bases and J 2 bases, leaving 17 bases between the germline ends. Germline V gene lookup returns CDR1 SEHNR and CDR2 FQNEAQ (reference sequence). CDR3 in amino acids: CASSSYPPGSNTEAFF. Here the CDR3 DNA reads TGTGCCAGCAGCTCTTACCCACCGGGGAGCAACACTGAAGCTTTCTTT.

This clone has just one count. CDR3 in amino acids: CASSEQGLSVQPQHF. CDR3 DNA sequence: TGTGCCAGCAGTGAACAGGGTCTGTCGGTTCAGCCCCAGCATTTT. V gene TRBV2 combines with J gene TRBJ1-5; maybe TRBD1 (5 bases). V gave up 2 bases and J gave up 6 bases, with 14 bases separating them. Germline values: CDR1 SNHLY, CDR2 FYNNEI. CDR3 length equals 15 residues.

The J gene is TRBJ1-3, the V gene TRBV10-2; D possibly corresponds to TRBD1 (6 bases). Germline V gives CDR1 WSHSY, CDR2 SAAADI. Trimming left V 3 bases short and J 4 bases short, with 13 bases between. The CDR3 extends over 15 amino acids. For the CDR3, the DNA is TGCGCCAGCAGTGAAGGGGGTGAGGCGGGAAACACCATATATTTT. It specifies CASSEGGEAGNTIYF.

The rearrangement uses TRBV11-1 and TRBJ2-7; tentative D call: TRBD1 (6 bases). Trimming took 2 bases from V and 2 from J, leaving 7 bases between them. Germline CDR1 and CDR2: SGHAT and FQDESV (reference sequence). This CDR3 is 13 amino acids long. The CDR3 coding sequence is TGTGCCAGCAGCTTAAACAGGGCCTACGAGCAGTACTTC. Its translation is CASSLNRAYEQYF.